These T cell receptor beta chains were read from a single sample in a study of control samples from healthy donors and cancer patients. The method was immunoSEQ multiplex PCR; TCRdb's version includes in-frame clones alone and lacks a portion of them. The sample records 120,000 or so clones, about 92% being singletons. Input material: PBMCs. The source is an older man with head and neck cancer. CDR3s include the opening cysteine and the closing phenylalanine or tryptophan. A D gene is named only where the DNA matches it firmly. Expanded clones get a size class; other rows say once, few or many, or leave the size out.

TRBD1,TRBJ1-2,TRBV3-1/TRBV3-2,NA,TGTGCCAGCAGCCCCCTCGGGGCAGGGGGCGCGGATTTCTATGGCTACACCTTC,CASSPLGAGGADFYGYTF
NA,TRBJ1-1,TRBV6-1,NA,TGTGCCAGCAGTGATACCCTGACAGGAGATGAAGCTTTCTTT,CASSDTLTGDEAFF
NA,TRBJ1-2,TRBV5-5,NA,TGTGCCAGCAGCTTGGCGGGTTCTAACTATGGCTACACCTTC,CASSLAGSNYGYTF
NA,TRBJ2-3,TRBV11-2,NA,TGTGCCAGCAGCCCCCGCGAGGGGGGCACAGATACGCAGTATTTT,CASSPREGGTDTQYF
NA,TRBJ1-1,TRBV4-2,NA,TGTGCCAGCAGCCAGACCGCTCTCCTGAACACTGAAGCTTTCTTT,CASSQTALLNTEAFF
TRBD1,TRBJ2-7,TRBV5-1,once,TGCGCCAGCGGGGACAGATTCTACGAGCAGTACTTC,CASGDRFYEQYF
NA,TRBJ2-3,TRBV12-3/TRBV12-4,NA,TGTGCCAGCGGCATTGGGGATACGCAGTATTTT,CASGIGDTQYF
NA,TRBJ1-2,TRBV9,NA,TGTGCCAGCAGCGTCTCTCAGGGTGCCTATGGCTACACCTTC,CASSVSQGAYGYTF
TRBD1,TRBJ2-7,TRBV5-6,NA,TGTGCCAGCAGCTTGGGGGACAGGGCTGACTACGAGCAGTACTTC,CASSLGDRADYEQYF
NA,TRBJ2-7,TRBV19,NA,TGTGCCAGTAGTGCTCGATTGGGAGGCGAGCAGTACTTC,CASSARLGGEQYF
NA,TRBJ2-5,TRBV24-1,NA,TGTGCCACCAGTGACGGGCTAGAGACCCAGTACTTC,CATSDGLETQYF
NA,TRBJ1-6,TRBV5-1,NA,TGCGCCAGCAGCTTAACAGCGAATTCACCCCTCCACTTT,CASSLTANSPLHF
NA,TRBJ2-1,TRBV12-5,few,TGTGCTAGTGGTTCCTACAGGGCGGGGGATGAGCAGTTCTTC,CASGSYRAGDEQFF
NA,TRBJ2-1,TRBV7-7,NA,TGTGCCAGCAGCTTAGTTCCGGGGGCCTACAATGAGCAGTTCTTC,CASSLVPGAYNEQFF
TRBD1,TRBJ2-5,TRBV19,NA,TGTGCCAGTAGTAAAAATAGGGGACAGGGCGGAGAGACCCAGTACTTC,CASSKNRGQGGETQYF
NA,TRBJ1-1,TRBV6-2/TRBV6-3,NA,TGTGCCAGCAGCCCGGGACTGTATAATGAAGCTTTCTTT,CASSPGLYNEAFF
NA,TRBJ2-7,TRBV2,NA,TGTGCCAGCAGTGAACAGGGCGAATCGTACGAGCAGTACTTC,CASSEQGESYEQYF
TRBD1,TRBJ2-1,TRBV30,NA,TGTGCCTGGGCGATAGGTACAGGGGGCTTCAATGAGCAGTTCTTC,CAWAIGTGGFNEQFF
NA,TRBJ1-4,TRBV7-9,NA,TGTGCCAGCAGCTTAGGGCGGGCTCCTGGGAAACTGTTTTTT,CASSLGRAPGKLFF
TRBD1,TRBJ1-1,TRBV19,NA,TGTGCCAGTAGGAGGGACAGGGGAACATCTGAAGCTTTCTTT,CASRRDRGTSEAFF